These 13 T cell receptor beta chains were sequenced from one sample in a study of T-cell reconstitution after alpha-beta-depleted transplantation in children. Researchers prepared the TCRbeta library using unique molecular identifiers, the study reports. One entry per CDR3 protein results from TCRdb running MiXCR on the PCR reads. The sample lists hundreds of thousands of distinct CDR3 sequences, approximately 19% seen once, with roughly two fifths in the top ten. The input for sequencing was PBMCs, mostly from graft donor cells, taken 360 days after TCRalphabeta/CD19-depleted stem cell transplant. Receptors originate from a male patient between 2 and 10 years old who had a stem cell transplant for acute lymphoblastic leukemia, so the T cells may come from the graft donor.

The V gene is TRBV2, the J gene TRBJ2-7; no firm D call. CDR1 is SNHLY, CDR2 FYNNEI, per germline. Trimming removed 6 bases at V and 8 bases at J, with 14 bases between. The CDR3 has 12 amino acids. CDR3 residues: CASSASSPQQYF. The CDR3, as DNA: TGTGCCAGCAGCGCTTCCTCCCCCCAGCAGTACTTC. Looking up the rest from reference TRBV2 and TRBJ2-7 gives the full variable domain: EPEVTQTPSHQVTQMGQEVILRCVPISNHLYFYWYRQILGQKVEFLVSFYNNEISEKSEIFDDQFSVERPDGSNFTLKIRSTKLEDSAMYFCASSASSPQQYFGPGTRLTVT.

The CDR3 sequence: CASSVPAFGETQYF. For the CDR3, the DNA is TGTGCCAGCAGTGTACCGGCCTTCGGGGAGACCCAGTACTTC. The rearrangement uses TRBV25-1 and TRBJ2-5, with D hard to call. Trimming removed 4 bases at V and 5 bases at J, with 14 bases between. CDR3 size: 14 residues. Germline CDR1 is MGHDK and CDR2 is SYGVNS.

The chain is built from TRBV12-3 or TRBV12-4 and TRBJ1-1; possibly TRBD1 for D (5 bases). The CDR3 has 15 residues. Trimming took off 3 bases at V and 3 bases at J, with 14 bases between the two ends. Written as DNA, the CDR3 is TGTGCCAGCAGTTTTGGGGCCCCGGGGGACACTGAAGCTTTCTTT. Its translation: CASSFGAPGDTEAFF.

This clonotype was found many times. V gene TRBV5-1 combines with J gene TRBJ2-3, with D hard to call. This CDR3 has 13 residues. V lost 0 bases, J lost 6 bases, and 8 bases lay in between. CDR1 is SGHRS and CDR2 is YFSETQ in the germline V gene. The CDR3 loop reads CASSLAPVDTQYF. Written as DNA, the CDR3 is TGCGCCAGCAGCTTGGCCCCAGTGGATACGCAGTATTTT.

Only a few counts were recorded for this clonotype. This chain links TRBV20-1 with TRBJ2-5; D not certain. Germline V gene sequence: CDR1 DFQATT, CDR2 SNEGSKA (reference sequence). This CDR3 has 13 residues. V lost 2 bases, J lost 1 base, and 8 bases lay in between. CDR3 nucleotides: TGCAGTGCTAGATTGCGGCCCCAAGAGACCCAGTACTTC. This sequence encodes CSARLRPQETQYF.

Ten or more counts support this clonotype. Written as DNA, the CDR3 is TGCAGCGTCGCAATACCCTCCTCCGGGGAGCTGTTTTTT. Translation: CSVAIPSSGELFF. The chain couples TRBV29-1 to TRBJ2-2; no clear D gene. Germline CDR1 is SQVTM and CDR2 is ANQGSEA. Trimming took off 6 bases at V and 6 bases at J, with 14 bases between the two ends. The CDR3 extends over 13 amino acids.

This clonotype was counted ten times or more. The V call is TRBV12-3 or TRBV12-4, the J call TRBJ2-3; 8 nucleotides line up with TRBD2. V shed 5 bases, J shed 4 bases, and the junction held 8 bases outside the gene matches. The CDR3 is 15 residues long. In DNA, the CDR3 is TGTGCCAGCAGTCGTCTTGGACTAGCTTCAGATACGCAGTATTTT. Translating gives CASSRLGLASDTQYF.

This clonotype was detected a few times. V is TRBV7-2 and J is TRBJ2-1; 8 nucleotides agree with TRBD2. The CDR3 contains 14 residues. Germline assignment: CDR1 SGHTA and CDR2 FQGNSA. The V segment lost 4 bases and the J segment 4 bases; nucleotides outside the gene matches: 3. Written as DNA, the CDR3 is TGTGCCAGCAGCTCACTAGCGGAATACAATGAGCAGTTCTTC. It yields the protein CASSSLAEYNEQFF.

The rearrangement links TRBV12-3 or TRBV12-4 to TRBJ2-2; D is possibly TRBD2 (6 bases). This CDR3 is 14 amino acids long. The V end lost 7 bases, the J end lost 3 bases, and 12 bases lay between the germline ends. The CDR3 sequence: CASTPGLDTGELFF. The CDR3 DNA reads TGTGCCAGCACCCCGGGACTTGACACCGGGGAGCTGTTTTTT.

This clonotype was seen more than once but under ten times. The rearrangement links TRBV12-3 or TRBV12-4 to TRBJ1-1, with 7 bases matching TRBD1. There are 13 residues in the CDR3. Unmatched junction bases numbered 7, after V lost 7 bases and J lost 5 bases. CDR3 region: CASTRQGRTEAFF. The CDR3 DNA is TGTGCCAGCACCCGACAGGGTAGGACTGAAGCTTTCTTT.

This clonotype was seen only a few times. The rearrangement joins TRBV6-5 to TRBJ1-5, with D unresolved. The V gene's germline CDR1 is MNHEY and CDR2 SVGAGI. The CDR3 runs 13 residues. Deletions cut 0 bases from V and 5 bases from J, with 5 bases between. The CDR3 protein is CASSYSKDQPQHF. CDR3 DNA: TGTGCCAGCAGTTACTCGAAAGATCAGCCCCAGCATTTT.

There are a few counts of this clonotype. This sequence joins TRBV21-1 and TRBJ1-5. TRBV21-1 is designated a pseudogene. The CDR3 length is 13 residues. CDR3 amino acids: CASSKDGIPPQHF. CDR3 sequence (DNA): TGTGCCAGCAGCAAGGACGGAATCCCGCCCCAGCATTTT.

This rearrangement joins TRBV6-2 or TRBV6-3 to TRBJ2-6; D may be TRBD2 (6 bases). Deletions cut 6 bases from V and 0 bases from J, with 15 bases between. CDR1 is MNHEY, CDR2 SVGEGT, per germline. The CDR3 extends over 17 amino acids. The CDR3 protein is CASRGGYPFSGANVLTF. The DNA of the CDR3 is TGTGCCAGCAGGGGAGGTTACCCCTTCTCTGGGGCCAACGTCCTGACTTTC.